This is a list of T cell receptor beta chains from one sample in a study of CD8 T cells in Susac syndrome. A single record per CDR3 protein comes from TCRdb applying MiXCR to the immunoSEQ multiplex PCR reads. The sample records around 190,000 distinct CDR3 sequences, 85% to 95% being singletons. The sample consisted of CD4+ T cells from PBMCs. The receptors were gathered from a human donor in good health. The CDR3 runs from the conserved cysteine through the conserved F or W. Each record gives: clone size, V gene, D gene, J gene, CDR3 DNA, CDR3 protein. D genes are given only for firm matches. Clone size appears in some rows only: once, few, many, or a class for an expanded clone.

clone_size: NA; v_call: TRBV29-1; d_call: TRBD1; j_call: TRBJ1-2; cdr3_nt: TGCAGCGTTGACCCCGGGACAGCCTATGGCTACACCTTC; cdr3_aa: CSVDPGTAYGYTF
clone_size: once; v_call: TRBV5-1; d_call: TRBD2; j_call: TRBJ2-5; cdr3_nt: TGCGCCAGCAGCCCGGGGCGGGGGCAAGAGACCCAGTACTTC; cdr3_aa: CASSPGRGQETQYF
clone_size: once; v_call: TRBV30; d_call: TRBD1; j_call: TRBJ1-5; cdr3_nt: TGTGCCTGGGGGACAGGGATAATCAATCAGCCCCAGCATTTT; cdr3_aa: CAWGTGIINQPQHF
clone_size: NA; v_call: TRBV20-1; d_call: NA; j_call: TRBJ1-1; cdr3_nt: TGCAGTGCTCCCCACGTACTGAACACTGAAGCTTTCTTT; cdr3_aa: CSAPHVLNTEAFF
clone_size: NA; v_call: TRBV29-1; d_call: NA; j_call: TRBJ2-1; cdr3_nt: TGCAGCGTTACGCTACGGCAAGCGGCCTACAATGAGCAGTTCTTC; cdr3_aa: CSVTLRQAAYNEQFF
clone_size: NA; v_call: TRBV20-1; d_call: TRBD1; j_call: TRBJ2-5; cdr3_nt: TGCAGTGCTGGGGACAGAACCCAGTACTTC; cdr3_aa: CSAGDRTQYF
clone_size: NA; v_call: TRBV12-3/TRBV12-4; d_call: NA; j_call: TRBJ1-1; cdr3_nt: TGTGCCAGCAGTTTCGGGGGAGACACTGAAGCTTTCTTT; cdr3_aa: CASSFGGDTEAFF
clone_size: NA; v_call: TRBV7-2; d_call: TRBD2; j_call: TRBJ2-2; cdr3_nt: TGTGCCAGCAGACCTCCGGGACTAGTCACCGGGGAGCTGTTTTTT; cdr3_aa: CASRPPGLVTGELFF
clone_size: NA; v_call: TRBV7-2; d_call: NA; j_call: TRBJ1-4; cdr3_nt: TGTGCCAGCAGCCTAAGGTGGCGGGAGGAAAAACTGTTTTTT; cdr3_aa: CASSLRWREEKLFF
clone_size: NA; v_call: TRBV29-1; d_call: NA; j_call: TRBJ1-2; cdr3_nt: TGCAGCGTTGATACATCCCACGGCTACACCTTC; cdr3_aa: CSVDTSHGYTF
clone_size: NA; v_call: TRBV9; d_call: NA; j_call: TRBJ1-2; cdr3_nt: TGTGCCAGCAGCAGTGGGGGGGAGGATGGCTACACCTTC; cdr3_aa: CASSSGGEDGYTF
clone_size: NA; v_call: TRBV5-4; d_call: TRBD2; j_call: TRBJ2-7; cdr3_nt: TGTGCCAGCAGCTTTCCCGGGGGGGACTCCTACGAGCAGTACTTC; cdr3_aa: CASSFPGGDSYEQYF
clone_size: NA; v_call: TRBV3-1; d_call: TRBD2; j_call: TRBJ2-1; cdr3_nt: TGTGCCAGCAGCCAACAAGCGGGAGGACAGTTCTTC; cdr3_aa: CASSQQAGGQFF
clone_size: NA; v_call: TRBV27; d_call: NA; j_call: TRBJ2-2; cdr3_nt: TGTGCCAGCCTCACGCACGGCACCGGGGAGCTGTTTTTT; cdr3_aa: CASLTHGTGELFF
clone_size: NA; v_call: TRBV18; d_call: NA; j_call: TRBJ2-1; cdr3_nt: TGTGCCAGCTCACCAGCAGGCTACAATGAGCAGTTCTTC; cdr3_aa: CASSPAGYNEQFF
clone_size: NA; v_call: TRBV25-1; d_call: NA; j_call: TRBJ1-2; cdr3_nt: TGTGCCAGCAGTGCCCAAGGGGGCTATGGCTACACCTTC; cdr3_aa: CASSAQGGYGYTF
clone_size: NA; v_call: TRBV10-3; d_call: TRBD2; j_call: TRBJ2-5; cdr3_nt: TGTGCCATCATCCAGCGGGAACATCAAGAGACCCAGTACTTC; cdr3_aa: CAIIQREHQETQYF
clone_size: NA; v_call: TRBV20-1; d_call: TRBD1; j_call: TRBJ2-3; cdr3_nt: TGCAGTGCTAGGGACAGGGGGCGAGATACGCAGTATTTT; cdr3_aa: CSARDRGRDTQYF
clone_size: NA; v_call: TRBV3-1; d_call: NA; j_call: TRBJ1-2; cdr3_nt: TGTGCCAGCTCAGGGAATGGCTACACCTTC; cdr3_aa: CASSGNGYTF
clone_size: NA; v_call: TRBV18; d_call: NA; j_call: TRBJ1-5; cdr3_nt: TGTGCCAGCTCACCCAGTACCGGGGATGAGCAGCCCCAGCATTTT; cdr3_aa: CASSPSTGDEQPQHF
clone_size: NA; v_call: TRBV5-1; d_call: TRBD2; j_call: TRBJ2-7; cdr3_nt: TGCGCCAGCAGCTGGAGAACTAGCGGGGGAGACGAGCAGTACTTC; cdr3_aa: CASSWRTSGGDEQYF
clone_size: NA; v_call: TRBV18; d_call: NA; j_call: TRBJ2-3; cdr3_nt: TGTGCCAGCTCACCAGCGCCCCTCGGCCCCGACAGGGATACGCAGTATTTT; cdr3_aa: CASSPAPLGPDRDTQYF
clone_size: NA; v_call: TRBV20-1; d_call: NA; j_call: TRBJ1-4; cdr3_nt: TGCAGTGCCCCGGGCCCGGGTGGTGAAAAACTGTTTTTT; cdr3_aa: CSAPGPGGEKLFF
clone_size: NA; v_call: TRBV20-1; d_call: NA; j_call: TRBJ1-5; cdr3_nt: TGCAGTGCTAGTAACTTAGGGTTCGGTCAGCCCCAGCATTTT; cdr3_aa: CSASNLGFGQPQHF
clone_size: NA; v_call: TRBV9; d_call: NA; j_call: TRBJ1-2; cdr3_nt: TGTGCCAGCAGCGTAGCCGCAACCGGCTATGGCTACACCTTC; cdr3_aa: CASSVAATGYGYTF
clone_size: NA; v_call: TRBV5-4; d_call: TRBD1; j_call: TRBJ2-1; cdr3_nt: TGTGCCAGCAGCTCACAGGGGATCTACAATGAGCAGTTCTTC; cdr3_aa: CASSSQGIYNEQFF
clone_size: NA; v_call: TRBV7-2; d_call: NA; j_call: TRBJ2-3; cdr3_nt: TGTGCCAGCAGCCCCCCGTCGGGGCCCATGTATACGCAGTATTTT; cdr3_aa: CASSPPSGPMYTQYF
clone_size: few; v_call: TRBV7-2; d_call: TRBD1; j_call: TRBJ2-1; cdr3_nt: TGTGCCAGCAGAGACAGGGGGAATGAGCAGTTCTTC; cdr3_aa: CASRDRGNEQFF
clone_size: NA; v_call: TRBV20-1; d_call: TRBD1; j_call: TRBJ1-5; cdr3_nt: TGCAGTGCAGGCCAACAGGGGGCGAAGCATTTT; cdr3_aa: CSAGQQGAKHF
clone_size: NA; v_call: TRBV29-1; d_call: TRBD1; j_call: TRBJ2-1; cdr3_nt: TGCAGCGCAAAGGACAGGGGTGTTTACAATGAGCAGTTCTTC; cdr3_aa: CSAKDRGVYNEQFF
clone_size: NA; v_call: TRBV20-1; d_call: NA; j_call: TRBJ2-3; cdr3_nt: TGCAGTGCCACCGGGGCAGATACGCAGTATTTT; cdr3_aa: CSATGADTQYF
clone_size: NA; v_call: TRBV2; d_call: TRBD1; j_call: TRBJ1-6; cdr3_nt: TGTGCCAGCACTAAGGACAGGGAGAGCTCCTATAATTCACCCCTCCACTTT; cdr3_aa: CASTKDRESSYNSPLHF
clone_size: NA; v_call: TRBV7-2; d_call: TRBD1; j_call: TRBJ2-7; cdr3_nt: TGTGCCAGCAGCTTAGTGGGGACAGGGGAATACTACGAGCAGTACTTC; cdr3_aa: CASSLVGTGEYYEQYF
clone_size: NA; v_call: TRBV3-1; d_call: NA; j_call: TRBJ2-2; cdr3_nt: TGTGCCAGCAGCCAGATGACACAGGGTCCCGGGGAGCTGTTTTTT; cdr3_aa: CASSQMTQGPGELFF
clone_size: NA; v_call: TRBV9; d_call: TRBD1; j_call: TRBJ2-5; cdr3_nt: TGTGCCAGCAGCGTAGTACAGGGGGAGGCGACCCAGTACTTC; cdr3_aa: CASSVVQGEATQYF
clone_size: NA; v_call: TRBV27; d_call: NA; j_call: TRBJ2-6; cdr3_nt: TGTGCCAGCCGCGGGTGGGGGGTTGGGGCCAACGTCCTGACTTTC; cdr3_aa: CASRGWGVGANVLTF
clone_size: NA; v_call: TRBV15; d_call: NA; j_call: TRBJ1-5; cdr3_nt: TGTGCCACCAGCGCCCGTAGCAATCAGCCCCAGCATTTT; cdr3_aa: CATSARSNQPQHF
clone_size: NA; v_call: TRBV19; d_call: TRBD2; j_call: TRBJ2-5; cdr3_nt: TGTGCCAGTACTCTGACTAGCGGGGTCCAAGAGACCCAGTACTTC; cdr3_aa: CASTLTSGVQETQYF
clone_size: NA; v_call: TRBV27; d_call: NA; j_call: TRBJ2-5; cdr3_nt: TGTGCCAGCAGGGGGCAAAGGACCCAGTACTTC; cdr3_aa: CASRGQRTQYF
clone_size: NA; v_call: TRBV2; d_call: NA; j_call: TRBJ2-6; cdr3_nt: TGTGCCAGCGTGGACTCTGGGGCCAACGTCCTGACTTTC; cdr3_aa: CASVDSGANVLTF
clone_size: once; v_call: TRBV9; d_call: NA; j_call: TRBJ1-3; cdr3_nt: TGTGCCAGCAGCCCGAATACAGGTATCTCTGGAAACACCATATATTTT; cdr3_aa: CASSPNTGISGNTIYF
clone_size: NA; v_call: TRBV29-1; d_call: NA; j_call: TRBJ2-7; cdr3_nt: TGCAGCGTTGGAGGGTCGGATGTCGAGCAGTACTTC; cdr3_aa: CSVGGSDVEQYF
clone_size: NA; v_call: TRBV18; d_call: NA; j_call: TRBJ2-1; cdr3_nt: TGTGCCAGCTCCCTGACTAGAGTTGAGCAGTTCTTC; cdr3_aa: CASSLTRVEQFF
clone_size: NA; v_call: TRBV7-7; d_call: TRBD2; j_call: TRBJ2-5; cdr3_nt: TGTGCCAGCGGTGGGGGGGGAGAGACCCAGTACTTC; cdr3_aa: CASGGGGETQYF
clone_size: NA; v_call: TRBV29-1; d_call: NA; j_call: TRBJ2-3; cdr3_nt: TGCAGCGTTGAATCCCAAGATACGCAGTATTTT; cdr3_aa: CSVESQDTQYF
clone_size: NA; v_call: TRBV12-3/TRBV12-4; d_call: TRBD1; j_call: TRBJ2-5; cdr3_nt: TGTGCCAGCAGCCAGCCGGGACAGGTCCAAGAGACCCAGTACTTC; cdr3_aa: CASSQPGQVQETQYF
clone_size: NA; v_call: TRBV5-1; d_call: TRBD1; j_call: TRBJ1-6; cdr3_nt: TGCGCCAGCAGGGCTTCAGGGGGCGAGCCCCTCCACTTT; cdr3_aa: CASRASGGEPLHF
clone_size: NA; v_call: TRBV5-4; d_call: NA; j_call: TRBJ2-5; cdr3_nt: TGTGCCAGCAGCTTTAGCCCGCCAATATCAGAGACCCAGTACTTC; cdr3_aa: CASSFSPPISETQYF
clone_size: NA; v_call: TRBV30; d_call: TRBD1; j_call: TRBJ1-2; cdr3_nt: TGTGCCTGGAGTGAAGACAGGGGCTATGGCTACACCTTC; cdr3_aa: CAWSEDRGYGYTF
clone_size: NA; v_call: TRBV5-1; d_call: NA; j_call: TRBJ2-1; cdr3_nt: TGCGCCAGCAGCTTGGTCTCCGGGACTCTTTACAATGAGCAGTTCTTC; cdr3_aa: CASSLVSGTLYNEQFF
clone_size: NA; v_call: TRBV28; d_call: NA; j_call: TRBJ2-1; cdr3_nt: TGTGCCAGCACCACCGAGGGGTGGGAGCAGTTCTTC; cdr3_aa: CASTTEGWEQFF
clone_size: NA; v_call: TRBV5-1; d_call: NA; j_call: TRBJ2-1; cdr3_nt: TGCGCCAGCAGCACGGGACAATGGGATGAGCAGTTCTTC; cdr3_aa: CASSTGQWDEQFF
clone_size: NA; v_call: TRBV5-5; d_call: TRBD1; j_call: TRBJ2-7; cdr3_nt: TGTGCCAGCACCAAACGACAGGGCGGCGAGCAGTACTTC; cdr3_aa: CASTKRQGGEQYF
clone_size: NA; v_call: TRBV20-1; d_call: NA; j_call: TRBJ2-3; cdr3_nt: TGCAGTGCTAGAGATCAGGAAAGTACGCAGTATTTT; cdr3_aa: CSARDQESTQYF
clone_size: NA; v_call: TRBV7-9; d_call: TRBD2; j_call: TRBJ2-1; cdr3_nt: TGTGCCAGCAGCGAGCTAGCGGTCGATGGGAATGAGCAGTTCTTC; cdr3_aa: CASSELAVDGNEQFF
clone_size: NA; v_call: TRBV12-3/TRBV12-4; d_call: NA; j_call: TRBJ1-2; cdr3_nt: TGTGCCAGCACCCTGGGGGCTAACTATGGCTACACCTTC; cdr3_aa: CASTLGANYGYTF
clone_size: NA; v_call: TRBV20-1; d_call: NA; j_call: TRBJ2-4; cdr3_nt: TGCAGTGGTATCCCTCCGACAGGCCTGAGAAACATTCAGTACTTC; cdr3_aa: CSGIPPTGLRNIQYF
clone_size: NA; v_call: TRBV7-2; d_call: NA; j_call: TRBJ2-6; cdr3_nt: TGTGCCAGCAGCCGACAGCCCTCTGGGGCCAACGTCCTGACTTTC; cdr3_aa: CASSRQPSGANVLTF